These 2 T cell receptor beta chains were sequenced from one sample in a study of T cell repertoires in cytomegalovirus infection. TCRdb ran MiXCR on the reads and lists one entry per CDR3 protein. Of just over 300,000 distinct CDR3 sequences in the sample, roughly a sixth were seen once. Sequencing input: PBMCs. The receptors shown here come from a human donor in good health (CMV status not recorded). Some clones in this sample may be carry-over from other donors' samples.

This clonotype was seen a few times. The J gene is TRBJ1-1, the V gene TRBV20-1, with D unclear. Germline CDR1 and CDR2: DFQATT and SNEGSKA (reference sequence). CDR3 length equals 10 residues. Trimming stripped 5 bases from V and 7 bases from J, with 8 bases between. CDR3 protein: CSASVIEAFF. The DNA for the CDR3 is TGCAGTGCTTCCGTTATTGAAGCTTTCTTT.

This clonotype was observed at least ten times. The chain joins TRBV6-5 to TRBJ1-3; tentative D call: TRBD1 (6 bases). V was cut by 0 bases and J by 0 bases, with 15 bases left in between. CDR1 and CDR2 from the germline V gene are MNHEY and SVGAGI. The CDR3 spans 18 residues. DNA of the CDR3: TGTGCCAGCAGTTACTCGCGGGACACGGAGCACTCTGGAAACACCATATATTTT. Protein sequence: CASSYSRDTEHSGNTIYF.